This section outlines one T cell receptor beta chain sequence together with its context. The data derive from a study of shared T cell receptors in the human thymus. The repertoire was sequenced with immunoSEQ multiplex PCR; TCRdb's copy has only in-frame clones and lacks some. Among about 380,000 clones listed, roughly 94% were seen once. With 6 bases removed from V and 0 bases from J, the gap between germline ends came to 21 bases. The CDR3 extends over 18 amino acids. The germline V gene encodes CDR1 MDHEN and CDR2 SYDVKM. This clonotype was obtained from a human donor. Sequenced material: thymocytes. This chain links TRBV28 with TRBJ2-1; possibly TRBD1 for D (6 bases). The CDR3 reads CASSLDRTLPLSYNEQFF. For the CDR3, the DNA is TGTGCCAGCAGCCTGGACAGAACCTTACCACTCTCCTACAATGAGCAGTTCTTC.